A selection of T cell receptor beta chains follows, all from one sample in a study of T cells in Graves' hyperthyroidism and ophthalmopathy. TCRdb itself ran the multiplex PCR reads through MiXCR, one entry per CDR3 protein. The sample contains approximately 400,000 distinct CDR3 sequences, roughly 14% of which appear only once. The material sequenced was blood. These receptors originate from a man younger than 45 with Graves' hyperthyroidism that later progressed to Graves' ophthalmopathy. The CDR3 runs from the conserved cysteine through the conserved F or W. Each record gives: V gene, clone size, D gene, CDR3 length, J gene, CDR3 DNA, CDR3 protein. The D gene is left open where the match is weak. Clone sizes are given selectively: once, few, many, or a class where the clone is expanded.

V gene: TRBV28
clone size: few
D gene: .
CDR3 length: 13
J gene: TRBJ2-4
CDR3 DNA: TGTGCCAGCCTACCGGGTACCAAAAACATTCAGTACTTC
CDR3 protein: CASLPGTKNIQYF

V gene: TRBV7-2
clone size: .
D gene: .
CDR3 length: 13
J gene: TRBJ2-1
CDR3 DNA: TGTGCCAGCAGCTTATCCGGGGGCACTGAGCAGTTCTTC
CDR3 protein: CASSLSGGTEQFF

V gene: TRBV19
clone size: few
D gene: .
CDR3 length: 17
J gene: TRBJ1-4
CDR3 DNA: TGTGCAGCCAGCTCATGGGGCGGAACGGAGGGAGATGAAAAACTGTTTTTT
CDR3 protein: CAASSWGGTEGDEKLFF

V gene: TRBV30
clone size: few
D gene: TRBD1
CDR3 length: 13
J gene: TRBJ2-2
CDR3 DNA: TGTGCCTGGCTTACAGGGGTTACCGGGGAGCTGTTTTTT
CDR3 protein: CAWLTGVTGELFF

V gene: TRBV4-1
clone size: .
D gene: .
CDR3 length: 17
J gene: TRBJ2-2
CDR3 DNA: TGCGCCAGCAGCCAAGATCCCTCCGGGGGGCCCACCGGGGAGCTGTTTTTT
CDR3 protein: CASSQDPSGGPTGELFF

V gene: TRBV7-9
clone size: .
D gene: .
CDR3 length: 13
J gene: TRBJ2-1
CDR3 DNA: TGTGCCAGCAGCTTAAGTGGTTTGGGCGAGCAGTTCTTC
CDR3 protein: CASSLSGLGEQFF

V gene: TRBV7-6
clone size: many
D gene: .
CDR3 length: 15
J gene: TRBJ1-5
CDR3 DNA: TGTGCCAGCAGCCCAGACAGCCGGAGCAATCAGCCCCAGCATTTT
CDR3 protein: CASSPDSRSNQPQHF

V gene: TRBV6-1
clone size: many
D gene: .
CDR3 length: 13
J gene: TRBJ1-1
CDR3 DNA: TGTGCCAGCAGTGAACTCGGGTACACTGAAGCTTTCTTT
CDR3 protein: CASSELGYTEAFF

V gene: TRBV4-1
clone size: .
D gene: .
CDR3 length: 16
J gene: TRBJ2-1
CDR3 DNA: TGCGCCAGCAGCCAGAGCTCAGGGACAAAATACAATGAGCAGTTCTTC
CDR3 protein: CASSQSSGTKYNEQFF

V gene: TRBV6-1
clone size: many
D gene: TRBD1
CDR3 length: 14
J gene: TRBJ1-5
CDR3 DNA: TGTGCCAGCAGTTCGGACAGGGCAAATCAGCCCCAGCATTTT
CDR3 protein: CASSSDRANQPQHF

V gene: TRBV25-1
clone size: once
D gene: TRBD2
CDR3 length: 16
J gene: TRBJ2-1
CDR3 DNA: TGTGCCAGCAGTGAAAGGACTAGCGGGGGGGCCGGTGAGCAGTTCTTC
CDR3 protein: CASSERTSGGAGEQFF

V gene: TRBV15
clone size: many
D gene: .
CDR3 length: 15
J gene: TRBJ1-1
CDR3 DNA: TGTGCCACCAGCAGTGGCGGCTTCATGAACACTGAAGCTTTCTTT
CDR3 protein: CATSSGGFMNTEAFF

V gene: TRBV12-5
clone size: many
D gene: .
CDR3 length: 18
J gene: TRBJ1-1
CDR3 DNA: TGTGCTAGTGGTTTGGGACTGAAACGGGGTGGAAGTATCACTGAAGCTTTCTTT
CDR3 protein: CASGLGLKRGGSITEAFF

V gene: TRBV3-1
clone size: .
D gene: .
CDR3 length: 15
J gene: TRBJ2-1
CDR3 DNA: TGTGCCAGCAGCCACCCGGGACAATCTCACAATGAGCAGTTCTTC
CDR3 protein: CASSHPGQSHNEQFF

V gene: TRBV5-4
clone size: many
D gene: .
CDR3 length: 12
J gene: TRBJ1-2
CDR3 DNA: TGTGCCAGCAGCGGAACAGAGTATGGCTACACCTTC
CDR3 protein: CASSGTEYGYTF

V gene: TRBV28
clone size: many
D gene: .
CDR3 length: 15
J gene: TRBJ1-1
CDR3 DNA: TGTGCCAGCAGTTTGGTAGGGCTACGGAACACTGAAGCTTTCTTT
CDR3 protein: CASSLVGLRNTEAFF

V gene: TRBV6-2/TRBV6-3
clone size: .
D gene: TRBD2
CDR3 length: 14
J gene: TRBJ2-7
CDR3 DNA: TGTGCCAGCAGTCCCCGGCGGGGGAGGAACGAGCAGTACTTC
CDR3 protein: CASSPRRGRNEQYF

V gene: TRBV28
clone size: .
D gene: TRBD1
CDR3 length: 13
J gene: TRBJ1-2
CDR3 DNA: TGTGCCAGCAGACAGGGGAATAGCTATGGCTACACCTTC
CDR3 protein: CASRQGNSYGYTF

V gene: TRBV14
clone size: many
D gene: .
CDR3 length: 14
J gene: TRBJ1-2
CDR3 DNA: TGTGCCAGCAGCCCCGCGGGGAGCGTGGGGGGCTACACCTTC
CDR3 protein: CASSPAGSVGGYTF

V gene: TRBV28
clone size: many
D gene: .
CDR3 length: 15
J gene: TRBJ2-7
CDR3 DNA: TGTGCCAGCACTGGTGGGGGGCGCGCGTCCTACGAGCAGTACTTC
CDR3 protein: CASTGGGRASYEQYF

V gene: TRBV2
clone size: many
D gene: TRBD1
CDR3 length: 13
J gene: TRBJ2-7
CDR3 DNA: TGTGCCAGCAGGGACAGGAGTACCTACGAGCAGTACTTC
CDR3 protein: CASRDRSTYEQYF

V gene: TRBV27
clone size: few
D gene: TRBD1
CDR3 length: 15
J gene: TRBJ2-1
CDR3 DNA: TGTGCCAGCAATCCTGTCGGGACAGGGCGAAATGAGCAGTTCTTC
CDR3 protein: CASNPVGTGRNEQFF

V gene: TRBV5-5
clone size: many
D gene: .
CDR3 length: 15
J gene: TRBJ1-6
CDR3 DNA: TGTGCCAGCAGCTTATATGTGGCTGGTAATTCACCCCTCCACTTT
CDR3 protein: CASSLYVAGNSPLHF

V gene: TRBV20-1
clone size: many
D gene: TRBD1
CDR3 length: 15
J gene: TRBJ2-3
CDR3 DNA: TGCAGTGCAGATTCCGGGACAGGGAGCACAGATACGCAGTATTTT
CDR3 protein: CSADSGTGSTDTQYF

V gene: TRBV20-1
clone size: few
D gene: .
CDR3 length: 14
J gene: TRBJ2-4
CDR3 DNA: TGCAGTGCTCCCGAGGGGGGGACCAAAAACATTCAGTACTTC
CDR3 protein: CSAPEGGTKNIQYF

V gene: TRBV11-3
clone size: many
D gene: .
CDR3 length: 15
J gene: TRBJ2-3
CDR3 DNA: TGTGCCAGCAGCTCCCCTTGGATAGTCACAGATACGCAGTATTTT
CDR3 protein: CASSSPWIVTDTQYF

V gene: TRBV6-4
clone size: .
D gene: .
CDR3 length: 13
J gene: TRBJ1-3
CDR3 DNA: TGTGCCAGCAGTGAGACATCTGGAAACACCATATATTTT
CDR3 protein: CASSETSGNTIYF

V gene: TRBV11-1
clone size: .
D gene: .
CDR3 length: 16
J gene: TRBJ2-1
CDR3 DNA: TGTGCCAGCACCTACGTGGGGGTTCAGGGGATGGGTGGGCAGTTCTTC
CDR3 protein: CASTYVGVQGMGGQFF

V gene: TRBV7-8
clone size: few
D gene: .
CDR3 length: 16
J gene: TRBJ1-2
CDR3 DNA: TGTGCCAACAGCTTATGGGGGCGTATATCGTCGTATGGCTACACCTTC
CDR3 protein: CANSLWGRISSYGYTF

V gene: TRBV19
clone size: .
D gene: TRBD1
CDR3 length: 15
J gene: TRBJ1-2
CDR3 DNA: TGTGCCAGTTGGGAACCGGGACAGACTAACTATGGCTACACCTTC
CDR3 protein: CASWEPGQTNYGYTF

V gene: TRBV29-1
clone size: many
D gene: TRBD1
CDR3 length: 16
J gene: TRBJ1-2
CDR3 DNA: TGCAGCGTTGAAGATTTCGGACAGGGACGGGACTATGGCTACACCTTC
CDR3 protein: CSVEDFGQGRDYGYTF

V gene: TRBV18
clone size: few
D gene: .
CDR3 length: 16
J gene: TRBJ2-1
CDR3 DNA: TGTGCCAGCTCACCCGCGGGGGCAAGCTCCTACAATGAGCAGTTCTTC
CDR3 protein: CASSPAGASSYNEQFF

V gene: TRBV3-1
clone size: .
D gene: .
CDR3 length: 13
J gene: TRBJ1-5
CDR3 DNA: TGTGCCAGCAGTTTTGACAGGAATCAGCCCCAGCATTTT
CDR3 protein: CASSFDRNQPQHF

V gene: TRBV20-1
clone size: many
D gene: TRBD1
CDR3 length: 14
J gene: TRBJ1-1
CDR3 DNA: TGCAGTGCTAGGGCCAAGGACAGGGTTGATGAAGCTTTCTTT
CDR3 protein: CSARAKDRVDEAFF

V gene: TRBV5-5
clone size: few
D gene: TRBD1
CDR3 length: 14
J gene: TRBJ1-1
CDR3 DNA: TGTGCCAGCAGCTTGGTTCGCCAGGGGGCTGAAGCTTTCTTT
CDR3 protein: CASSLVRQGAEAFF

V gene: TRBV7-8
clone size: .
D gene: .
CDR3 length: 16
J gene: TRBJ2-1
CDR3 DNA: TGTGCCAGCAGCCCAAGGGGGGACAGATCCTACAATGAGCAGTTCTTC
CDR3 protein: CASSPRGDRSYNEQFF

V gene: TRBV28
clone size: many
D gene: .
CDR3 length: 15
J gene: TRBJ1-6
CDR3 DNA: TGTGCCAGCAGTTCCTTGGTATGGCAAGGGGTACCCCTCCACTTT
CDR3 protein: CASSSLVWQGVPLHF

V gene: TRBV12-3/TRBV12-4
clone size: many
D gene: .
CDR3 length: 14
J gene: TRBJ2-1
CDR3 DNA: TGTGCCAGCAGTCCGACGAGCTCCTACAATGAGCAGTTCTTC
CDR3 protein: CASSPTSSYNEQFF

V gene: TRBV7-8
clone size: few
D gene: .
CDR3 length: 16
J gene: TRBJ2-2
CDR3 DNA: TGTGCCAGCAGCCCCCGTAGGGATCTGCATGTGGGGGAGCTGTTTTTT
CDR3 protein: CASSPRRDLHVGELFF

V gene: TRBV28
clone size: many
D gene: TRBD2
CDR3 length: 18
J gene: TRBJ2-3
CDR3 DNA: TGTGCCAGCAGTTTATACGGGGGGGCCAGTTGGGCCACAGATACGCAGTATTTT
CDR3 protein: CASSLYGGASWATDTQYF

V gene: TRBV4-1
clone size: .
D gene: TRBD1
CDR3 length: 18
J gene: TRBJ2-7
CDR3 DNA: TGCGCCAGCAGCCGCCGAATGGGCTTTGGGACAGGGGGTTACGAGCAGTACTTC
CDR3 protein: CASSRRMGFGTGGYEQYF

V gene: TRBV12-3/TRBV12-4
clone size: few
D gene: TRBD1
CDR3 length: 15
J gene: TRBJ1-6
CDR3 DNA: TGTGCCAGCAGTTGGGGACAGGCCTGGAATTCACCCCTCCACTTT
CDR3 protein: CASSWGQAWNSPLHF

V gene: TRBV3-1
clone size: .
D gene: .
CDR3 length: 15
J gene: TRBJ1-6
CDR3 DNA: TGTGCCAGCAGCCAAGCTGGGGGCTGGTATTCACCCCTCCACTTT
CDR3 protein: CASSQAGGWYSPLHF

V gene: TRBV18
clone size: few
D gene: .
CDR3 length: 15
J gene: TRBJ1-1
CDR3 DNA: TGTGCCAGCTCACCTGCAGGATTGGGGGGCACTGAAGCTTTCTTT
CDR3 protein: CASSPAGLGGTEAFF

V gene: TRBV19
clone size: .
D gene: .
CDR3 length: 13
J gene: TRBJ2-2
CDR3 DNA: TGTGCCAGTATAGGTATGAACACCGGGGAGCTGTTTTTT
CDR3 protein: CASIGMNTGELFF

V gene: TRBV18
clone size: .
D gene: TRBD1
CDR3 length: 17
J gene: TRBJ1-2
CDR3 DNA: TGTGCCAGCTCACCCTCGGAAGGGGGCGCCTCTTTCTATGGCTACACCTTC
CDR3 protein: CASSPSEGGASFYGYTF

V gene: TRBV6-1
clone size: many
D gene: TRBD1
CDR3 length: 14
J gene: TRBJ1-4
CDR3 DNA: TGTGCCAGCTTGTCCGGGACAGGGCGGGAAAAACTGTTTTTT
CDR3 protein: CASLSGTGREKLFF

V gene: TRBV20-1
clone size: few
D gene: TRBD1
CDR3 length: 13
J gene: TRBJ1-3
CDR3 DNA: TGCAGTGCTAAGACAGGGAACGGAAACACCATATATTTT
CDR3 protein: CSAKTGNGNTIYF

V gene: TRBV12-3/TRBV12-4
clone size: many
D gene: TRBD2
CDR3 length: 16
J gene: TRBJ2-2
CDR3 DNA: TGTGCCAGCAGTTACGTAGCGGGGGGGCTTACCGGGGAGCTGTTTTTT
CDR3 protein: CASSYVAGGLTGELFF

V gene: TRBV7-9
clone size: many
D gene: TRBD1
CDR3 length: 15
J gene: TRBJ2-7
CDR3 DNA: TGTGCCAGCAGCTTCCCCGGGACAGGGGGCTACGAGCAGTACTTC
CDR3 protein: CASSFPGTGGYEQYF

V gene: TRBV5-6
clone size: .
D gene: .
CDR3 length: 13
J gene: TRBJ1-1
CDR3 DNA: TGTGCCAGCAGCCTCCGGGTAGTGACTGAAGCTTTCTTT
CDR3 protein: CASSLRVVTEAFF

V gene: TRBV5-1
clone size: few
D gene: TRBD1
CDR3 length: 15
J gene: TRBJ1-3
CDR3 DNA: TGCGCCAGCAGCTGGGACAGGATCTCTGGAAACACCATATATTTT
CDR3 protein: CASSWDRISGNTIYF

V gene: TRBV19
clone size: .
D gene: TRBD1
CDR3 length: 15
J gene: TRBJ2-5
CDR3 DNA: TGTGCCAGTAGTATGCGAAGGACAGGGGAGGAGACCCAGTACTTC
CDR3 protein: CASSMRRTGEETQYF

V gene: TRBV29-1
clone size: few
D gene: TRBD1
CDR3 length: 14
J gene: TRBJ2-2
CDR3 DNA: TGCAGCGTACCCCAGGGGGCCAACACCGGGGAGCTGTTTTTT
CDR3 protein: CSVPQGANTGELFF

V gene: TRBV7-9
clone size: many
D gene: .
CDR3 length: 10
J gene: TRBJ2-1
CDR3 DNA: TGTGCCAGCAGCCTTCTGGAGCAGTTCTTC
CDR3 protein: CASSLLEQFF

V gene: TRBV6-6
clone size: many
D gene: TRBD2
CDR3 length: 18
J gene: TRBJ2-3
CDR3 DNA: TGTGCCAGCAGTTACTCGGCTAGCGGGGGGATAAGCACAGATACGCAGTATTTT
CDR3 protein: CASSYSASGGISTDTQYF

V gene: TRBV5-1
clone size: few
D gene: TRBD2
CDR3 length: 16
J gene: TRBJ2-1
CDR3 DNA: TGCGCCAGCAGCTCGGTGCGGGGGGGCAACAGCAATGAGCAGTTCTTC
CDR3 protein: CASSSVRGGNSNEQFF

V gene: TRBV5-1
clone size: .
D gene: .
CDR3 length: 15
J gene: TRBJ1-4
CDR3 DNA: TGCGCCAGCCCGACAGCCGTTGCAACTAATGAAAAACTGTTTTTT
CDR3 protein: CASPTAVATNEKLFF

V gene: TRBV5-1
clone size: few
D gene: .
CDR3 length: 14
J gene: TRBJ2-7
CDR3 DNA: TGCGCCAGCAGCTTATCCGAGCAGCAATACGAGCAGTACTTC
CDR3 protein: CASSLSEQQYEQYF